Shown below are 10 T cell receptor beta chains from a single sample sequenced in a study of blood T cell repertoires in COVID-19. Generated by immunoSEQ multiplex PCR, the TCRdb table keeps only in-frame clones and is missing some. The sample includes 350,000 to 450,000 clones, around 87% of them seen just once. The sequenced material came from peripheral blood. The source of these receptors is a woman aged 55 to 70 with COVID-19, enrolled during active disease.

J is TRBJ1-1 and V is TRBV11-2; TRBD1 agrees at 9 bases. V shed 4 bases and J 0 bases; nucleotides not matched to a gene: 6. CDR3 length: 16 residues. Per the germline V gene, CDR1 is SGHAT and CDR2 is FQNNGV. Here the CDR3 reads CASSYGTGIMNTEAFF. CDR3 DNA: TGTGCCAGCAGCTACGGGACAGGGATCATGAACACTGAAGCTTTCTTT.

The V and J genes are TRBV6-1 and TRBJ1-2; D gene uncertain. Trimming stripped 0 bases from V and 10 bases from J, with 6 bases between. This CDR3 is built from 11 residues. In germline, CDR1 is MNHNS, CDR2 SASEGT. CDR3 protein: CASSEARLYTF. CDR3 nucleotides: TGTGCCAGCAGTGAAGCCAGACTCTACACCTTC.

The V call is TRBV28, the J call TRBJ2-7; no definite D call. The CDR3 runs 14 residues. CDR1 is MDHEN and CDR2 is SYDVKM in the germline V gene. The V end lost 9 bases, the J end lost 2 bases, and 17 bases lay between the germline ends. The DNA for the CDR3 is TGTGCCAGTACAAAGCGCGGCCGCGCCTACGAGCAGTACTTC. Translation gives CASTKRGRAYEQYF.

The V call is TRBV29-1, the J call TRBJ2-3; unclear D gene. Germline CDR1 is SQVTM and CDR2 is ANQGSEA. The CDR3 spans 12 residues. Deletions cut 3 bases from V and 8 bases from J, with 12 bases between. In DNA form, the CDR3 reads TGCAGCGTTGATGGGCCATCAGGTACGCAGTATTTT. Translated: CSVDGPSGTQYF.

The chain joins TRBV3-1 (or the pseudogene TRBV3-2) to TRBJ1-3, with D possibly TRBD1 on 5 matching bases. V lost 4 bases and J 0 bases, leaving 10 bases between the germline ends. CDR1 LGHDT and CDR2 YNNKEL come from the germline V gene (reference sequence). This CDR3 contains 15 residues. CDR3 sequence: CASSPGGSSGNTIYF. CDR3 in DNA: TGTGCCAGCAGCCCCGGGGGGAGCTCTGGAAACACCATATATTTT.

The chain combines TRBV3-1 (or the pseudogene TRBV3-2) with TRBJ1-1, with a tentative D call TRBD1 (6 bases). Trimming removed 1 base from V and 3 bases from J, with 12 bases in between. There are 15 residues in the CDR3. CDR1 is LGHDT, CDR2 YNNKEL, per germline (reference sequence). In DNA form, the CDR3 reads TGTGCCAGCAGCCAAGCGGACAGACGCGACACTGAAGCTTTCTTT. It encodes CASSQADRRDTEAFF.

On this clone itself: Within the sample, other DNA sequences also encode this same CDR3. The chain is built from TRBV9 and TRBJ1-2; 9 bases fit TRBD1. Germline trimming cut 1 base from V and 4 bases from J; bases unmatched to any gene: 5. This CDR3 region has 15 residues. CDR1 is SGDLS, CDR2 YYNGEE, per germline. The CDR3 DNA reads as TGTGCCAGCAGCGTAACAGGGGGCTTGGGCTATGGCTACACCTTC. Translated: CASSVTGGLGYGYTF.

V usage is TRBV7-2 and J usage is TRBJ1-1; no firm D call. The CDR3 has 13 residues. CDR1 and CDR2 (germline): SGHTA, FQGNSA. Trimming left V 0 bases short and J 7 bases short, with 9 bases between. The CDR3 DNA reads as TGTGCCAGCAGCTTAGCGCTACCTCTTGAAGCTTTCTTT. This translates into CASSLALPLEAFF.

The V call is TRBV12-3 or TRBV12-4, the J call TRBJ2-1; the match to TRBD2 covers 7 bases. The CDR3 sequence is 13 residues long. V was clipped by 3 bases and J by 10 bases; unmatched bases: 6. CDR3 sequence: CASSFQRGGEQFF. CDR3 coding DNA: TGTGCCAGCAGTTTCCAGCGGGGAGGAGAGCAGTTCTTC.

A few counts support this clone. V gene TRBV2 combines with J gene TRBJ2-3; tentative D call: TRBD1 (6 bases). The CDR3 totals 14 residues. V lost 5 bases, J lost 0 bases, and 9 bases lay in between. Germline assignment: CDR1 SNHLY and CDR2 FYNNEI. This CDR3 reads CASSLRGSTDTQYF. The CDR3 region has the DNA TGTGCCAGCAGTCTCAGGGGAAGCACAGATACGCAGTATTTT.